This is a list of T cell receptor beta chains from one sample in a study of blood T cell repertoires in COVID-19. Sequencing was performed with immunoSEQ multiplex PCR; in TCRdb, only in-frame clones are kept and a portion is missing. The data show around 700,000 clones, with 75% to 90% seen just once and roughly 0.25% held by the top ten. The sequenced sample was peripheral blood. These receptors were obtained from a woman aged 18-35 years with acute or convalescent COVID-19. Each CDR3 is given with its conserved first and last residue. A D gene is named only where the DNA matches it firmly. Only some rows state a clone size, as once, few, many or a class for expanded clones.

clone_size	d_call	j_call	v_call	cdr3_aa	cdr3_nt
NA	NA	TRBJ1-4	TRBV6-1	CASSEARPATNEKLFF	TGTGCCAGCAGTGAAGCCCGCCCAGCAACTAATGAAAAACTGTTTTTT
NA	NA	TRBJ2-7	TRBV6-1	CASSETGFDEQYF	TGTGCCAGCAGTGAGACAGGATTTGACGAGCAGTACTTC
once	TRBD1	TRBJ1-1	TRBV19	CASSPPGQGGFAEAFF	TGTGCCAGTAGTCCGCCGGGACAGGGAGGTTTCGCTGAAGCTTTCTTT
NA	TRBD1	TRBJ1-2	TRBV7-2	CASSLEGRGQTYGYTF	TGTGCCAGCAGCTTAGAGGGGCGGGGACAGACCTATGGCTACACCTTC
NA	TRBD1	TRBJ1-6	TRBV7-8	CASSFGRDRSPLHF	TGTGCCAGCAGCTTTGGACGGGACAGATCACCCCTCCACTTT
NA	NA	TRBJ2-1	TRBV4-1	CASSQVVSVTMDNEQFF	TGCGCCAGCAGCCAAGTCGTATCGGTTACTATGGACAATGAGCAGTTCTTC
NA	NA	TRBJ2-1	TRBV9	CASGGFRPPYNEQFF	TGTGCCAGTGGGGGCTTCCGTCCTCCCTACAATGAGCAGTTCTTC
NA	TRBD1	TRBJ1-2	TRBV7-2	CASSSRMGDRGLWGGYTF	TGTGCCAGCAGCTCTCGGATGGGGGACAGGGGGCTCTGGGGAGGCTACACCTTC
once	NA	TRBJ2-1	TRBV5-1	CASSLSENNEQFF	TGCGCCAGCAGCTTGTCGGAGAACAATGAGCAGTTCTTC
NA	TRBD1	TRBJ1-6	TRBV6-5	CASSDLTGMSPLHF	TGTGCCAGCAGCGATTTGACAGGGATGTCACCCCTCCACTTT
NA	NA	TRBJ2-2	TRBV7-2	CASSWAPLTGELFF	TGTGCCAGCAGCTGGGCTCCACTCACCGGGGAGCTGTTTTTT
NA	TRBD1	TRBJ1-4	TRBV5-6	CASSSGTGRPKLFF	TGTGCCAGCAGCTCCGGGACAGGGCGGCCCAAACTGTTTTTT
NA	TRBD2	TRBJ2-1	TRBV24-1	CATSYGTSGYNEQFF	TGTGCCACCAGTTACGGGACTAGCGGTTACAATGAGCAGTTCTTC
once	NA	TRBJ1-1	TRBV19	CASSPTRGIGAEAFF	TGTGCCAGTAGTCCAACCAGGGGTATAGGGGCTGAAGCTTTCTTT
NA	TRBD2	TRBJ2-5	TRBV11-2	CASSPGVAGVLQETQYF	TGTGCCAGCAGCCCCGGGGTAGCGGGGGTTCTCCAAGAGACCCAGTACTTC
few	NA	TRBJ1-2	TRBV3-1/TRBV3-2	CASSQGEGRAYGYTF	TGTGCCAGCAGCCAGGGTGAAGGGAGGGCCTATGGCTACACCTTC
NA	NA	TRBJ2-3	TRBV7-3	CASRATGFSTDTQYF	TGTGCCAGCAGGGCCACAGGTTTTTCCACAGATACGCAGTATTTT
NA	TRBD1	TRBJ1-3	TRBV9	CASSVGGRGLANTIYF	TGTGCCAGCAGCGTAGGGGGCAGGGGGCTAGCAAACACCATATATTTT
NA	NA	TRBJ2-6	TRBV19	CASSTVYSGANVLTF	TGTGCCAGTAGTACAGTGTACTCTGGGGCCAACGTCCTGACTTTC
NA	NA	TRBJ2-3	TRBV7-2	CASSLGASYIVDTQYF	TGTGCCAGCAGCTTAGGCGCTAGCTATATTGTAGATACGCAGTATTTT
once	TRBD2	TRBJ2-1	TRBV4-1	CASSPQLASEQFF	TGCGCCAGCAGCCCCCAACTAGCGAGTGAGCAGTTCTTC
NA	NA	TRBJ2-3	TRBV19	CASSIDLGAVRGTQYF	TGTGCCAGTAGTATAGATCTAGGGGCCGTACGAGGTACGCAGTATTTT
NA	TRBD1	TRBJ1-5	TRBV30	CAWTTGANQPQHF	TGTGCCTGGACGACAGGGGCTAATCAGCCCCAGCATTTT
NA	NA	TRBJ2-7	TRBV12-5	CASGLASGDKYF	TGTGCTAGTGGTTTGGCTTCAGGGGATAAGTACTTC
NA	TRBD1	TRBJ2-6	TRBV2	CASSPLGGQGWAGANVLTF	TGTGCCAGCTCCCCCCTTGGGGGACAGGGTTGGGCCGGGGCCAACGTCCTGACTTTC
NA	TRBD1	TRBJ2-7	TRBV15	CATSRGDRAYEQYF	TGTGCCACCAGCAGAGGGGACAGGGCCTACGAGCAGTACTTC
NA	NA	TRBJ2-3	TRBV7-6	CASSSSGHLITDTQYF	TGTGCCAGCAGCAGCTCCGGACACCTTATCACAGATACGCAGTATTTT
NA	NA	TRBJ2-7	TRBV19	CASTATGYEQYF	TGTGCCAGTACCGCGACAGGTTACGAGCAGTACTTC
NA	NA	TRBJ1-5	TRBV28	CASSFLAGGTQPQHF	TGTGCCAGCAGTTTCCTAGCAGGCGGGACTCAGCCCCAGCATTTT
NA	TRBD1	TRBJ2-5	TRBV6-5	CARDRDETQYF	TGTGCCAGGGACAGGGATGAGACCCAGTACTTC
NA	TRBD2	TRBJ2-3	TRBV10-1	CASSDPLSPPGAGADRATDTQYF	TGCGCCAGCAGTGACCCTTTGAGTCCTCCCGGAGCGGGGGCCGATAGGGCCACAGATACGCAGTATTTT
NA	TRBD2	TRBJ2-1	TRBV9	CASSPRTSGYNEQFF	TGTGCCAGCAGCCCGCGGACTAGCGGATACAATGAGCAGTTCTTC
NA	NA	TRBJ1-2	TRBV24-1	CATSDLSGSNGYTF	TGTGCCACCAGTGATTTGTCAGGGTCGAATGGCTACACCTTC
NA	TRBD1	TRBJ2-7	TRBV5-1	CASSRGTGSYEQYF	TGCGCCAGCAGCCGCGGGACAGGGTCCTACGAGCAGTACTTC
NA	TRBD1	TRBJ1-6	TRBV7-9	CASSAGTGASPLHF	TGTGCCAGCAGCGCCGGGACAGGGGCCTCACCCCTCCACTTT
NA	TRBD1	TRBJ1-2	TRBV11-2	CASSQLQHDRGTGYTF	TGTGCCAGCAGCCAACTACAACATGACAGGGGCACTGGCTACACCTTC
NA	TRBD1	TRBJ1-2	TRBV5-6	CASTFEWTGAKIYGYTF	TGTGCCAGCACCTTTGAGTGGACAGGGGCAAAAATTTATGGCTACACCTTC
once	TRBD1	TRBJ2-7	TRBV3-1/TRBV3-2	CASSQVEDRGMGEQYF	TGTGCCAGCAGCCAGGTGGAGGACAGGGGGATGGGAGAGCAGTACTTC
once	NA	TRBJ2-7	TRBV5-1	CASSLPRHGEQYF	TGCGCCAGCAGCTTGCCCCGACACGGCGAGCAGTACTTC
NA	NA	TRBJ1-2	TRBV6-1	CASSEQVRRGYGYTF	TGTGCCAGCAGTGAACAAGTCCGCAGGGGCTATGGCTACACCTTC
NA	TRBD1	TRBJ2-7	TRBV5-1	CPRRRDRGGQEQYF	TGCCCCCGCAGACGGGACAGGGGGGGCCAGGAGCAGTACTTC
NA	TRBD1	TRBJ1-2	TRBV29-1	CSVEGTGNYGYTF	TGCAGCGTGGAAGGGACAGGGAACTATGGCTACACCTTC
NA	TRBD2	TRBJ2-1	TRBV3-1/TRBV3-2	CASSMTSGGDGQFF	TGTGCCAGCAGCATGACTAGCGGGGGAGATGGGCAGTTCTTC
once	TRBD2	TRBJ2-7	TRBV6-2/TRBV6-3	CASRPSGGLSYEQYF	TGTGCCAGCAGGCCTAGCGGGGGGCTCTCCTACGAGCAGTACTTC
NA	NA	TRBJ1-1	TRBV7-8	CASSPDTEAFF	TGTGCCAGCAGCCCCGACACTGAAGCTTTCTTT
NA	NA	TRBJ2-2	TRBV7-9	CASSLTEGLVGELFF	TGTGCCAGCAGCTTAACGGAGGGGCTGGTCGGGGAGCTGTTTTTT
NA	NA	TRBJ1-2	TRBV19	CASSILQGYYGYTF	TGTGCCAGTAGTATCCTCCAGGGGTACTATGGCTACACCTTC
NA	NA	TRBJ1-2	TRBV27	CASSLFSGTPYGYTF	TGTGCCAGCAGTTTGTTCTCCGGGACACCCTATGGCTACACCTTC
once	NA	TRBJ1-1	TRBV15	CATSSRPGGGGNTEAFF	TGTGCCACCAGCAGCCGCCCCGGGGGTGGAGGGAACACTGAAGCTTTCTTT
NA	NA	TRBJ1-2	TRBV30	CAWSLRLRGRYGYTF	TGTGCCTGGAGTTTGCGTTTACGGGGTCGCTATGGCTACACCTTC
NA	NA	TRBJ1-2	TRBV5-6	CASSQIQGFEGYTF	TGTGCCAGCAGCCAAATTCAGGGATTTGAGGGCTACACCTTC
NA	NA	TRBJ1-2	TRBV19	CASSSVQGNSYGYTF	TGTGCCAGTAGTTCCGTCCAGGGTAATTCCTATGGCTACACCTTC
NA	NA	TRBJ2-2	TRBV24-1	CATQQGQKNTGELFF	TGTGCCACCCAGCAGGGGCAAAAGAACACCGGGGAGCTGTTTTTT
once	TRBD2	TRBJ2-2	TRBV5-1	CASSLTGTSGGKVTGELFF	TGCGCCAGCAGCTTAACCGGGACTAGCGGGGGTAAAGTCACCGGGGAGCTGTTTTTT
NA	NA	TRBJ1-2	TRBV3-1/TRBV3-2	CASSPHMQNYGYTF	TGTGCCAGCAGCCCCCATATGCAGAACTATGGCTACACCTTC
NA	TRBD1	TRBJ1-2	TRBV6-4	CASSDSYRGPIYGYTF	TGTGCCAGCAGTGACTCGTACAGGGGTCCCATCTATGGCTACACCTTC
NA	NA	TRBJ1-1	TRBV7-6	CASRQIGTAEAFF	TGTGCCAGCAGGCAGATAGGGACTGCTGAAGCTTTCTTT
NA	NA	TRBJ1-1	TRBV7-8	CASSSRRGSNTEAFF	TGTGCCAGCAGCTCCCGGAGAGGGTCGAACACTGAAGCTTTCTTT
NA	NA	TRBJ1-5	TRBV6-2/TRBV6-3	CASSYSWEHSNQPQHF	TGTGCCAGCAGTTACTCGTGGGAGCATAGCAATCAGCCCCAGCATTTT
NA	NA	TRBJ2-4	TRBV15	CATSRDLGQGYIQYF	TGTGCCACCAGCAGAGATCTGGGGCAGGGTTACATTCAGTACTTC